This is a list of T cell receptor beta chains from one sample in a study of regulatory and conventional T cells in RAG deficiency. The method was immunoSEQ multiplex PCR; TCRdb's version includes in-frame clones alone and lacks a portion of them. The table shows about 32,000 clones, with about 88% occurring only once. These data also formed part of another study, on regulatory T cells.

The specimen was CD8+ T cells sorted from blood. These receptors all come from a human donor in good health. Each CDR3 is given with its conserved first and last residue. D genes are given only for firm matches. Not every row has a clone size; where given, it reads once, few, many or a size class.

d_call: -
v_call: TRBV18
clone_size: -
j_call: TRBJ1-1
cdr3_nt: TGTGCCAGCTCACCAGGGCAAAACACTGAAGCTTTCTTT
cdr3_aa: CASSPGQNTEAFF

d_call: -
v_call: TRBV27
clone_size: -
j_call: TRBJ1-4
cdr3_nt: TGTGCCAGCAGTTTACAGGGACACCTAGGAACTAATGAAAAACTGTTTTTT
cdr3_aa: CASSLQGHLGTNEKLFF

d_call: -
v_call: TRBV5-6
clone_size: -
j_call: TRBJ2-1
cdr3_nt: TGTGCCAGCAGCTTGGAGCCCCAAGCCTCAGTTCTGTTCTTC
cdr3_aa: CASSLEPQASVLFF

d_call: -
v_call: TRBV6-5
clone_size: once
j_call: TRBJ2-2
cdr3_nt: TGTGCCAGCAGTTACTCGATCAGTGGCACCAGGGAGCTGTTTTTT
cdr3_aa: CASSYSISGTRELFF

d_call: -
v_call: TRBV9
clone_size: -
j_call: TRBJ1-3
cdr3_nt: TGTGCCAGCAGCGTGTGGCCGGACTCTGGAAACACCATATATTTT
cdr3_aa: CASSVWPDSGNTIYF

d_call: -
v_call: TRBV6-1
clone_size: few
j_call: TRBJ2-1
cdr3_nt: TGTGCCAGCAGTCTTCTAGCCCACAATGAGCAGTTCTTC
cdr3_aa: CASSLLAHNEQFF

d_call: TRBD2
v_call: TRBV5-5
clone_size: -
j_call: TRBJ2-1
cdr3_nt: TGTGCCAGCAGCCTATTCGAGCGGGGGTCCCGCGATGAGCAGTTCTTC
cdr3_aa: CASSLFERGSRDEQFF

d_call: -
v_call: TRBV6-4
clone_size: -
j_call: TRBJ1-1
cdr3_nt: TGTGCCAGCAGTGAGATGGTAAACACTGAAGCTTTCTTT
cdr3_aa: CASSEMVNTEAFF

d_call: TRBD2
v_call: TRBV9
clone_size: -
j_call: TRBJ2-1
cdr3_nt: TGTGCCAGCAGCGCGCAACTAGCGAGCGAGCAGTTCTTC
cdr3_aa: CASSAQLASEQFF

d_call: TRBD2
v_call: TRBV28
clone_size: -
j_call: TRBJ2-1
cdr3_nt: TGTGCCAGCAGTTTCCTGACTAGCGGGAGTGGGGAGCAGTTCTTC
cdr3_aa: CASSFLTSGSGEQFF

d_call: -
v_call: TRBV7-9
clone_size: -
j_call: TRBJ2-7
cdr3_nt: TGTGCCAGCAGCTCGGAGGGGAGCTCCTACGAGCAGTACTTC
cdr3_aa: CASSSEGSSYEQYF

d_call: -
v_call: TRBV4-3
clone_size: few
j_call: TRBJ2-7
cdr3_nt: TGCGCCAGCAGCCAGGGTCCTCGAGCTGGGGACGAGCAGTACTTC
cdr3_aa: CASSQGPRAGDEQYF

d_call: -
v_call: TRBV9
clone_size: -
j_call: TRBJ2-1
cdr3_nt: TGTGCCAGCAGCGTACCGGGAGAAAATGAGCAGTTCTTC
cdr3_aa: CASSVPGENEQFF

d_call: -
v_call: TRBV7-9
clone_size: -
j_call: TRBJ2-2
cdr3_nt: TGTGCCAACAGCCCATTCGGCGGGGAGCTGTTTTTT
cdr3_aa: CANSPFGGELFF

d_call: TRBD1
v_call: TRBV28
clone_size: -
j_call: TRBJ2-7
cdr3_nt: TGTGCCAGCAGTTTTCTGGCAGGGGGCGCTCACGAGCAGTACTTC
cdr3_aa: CASSFLAGGAHEQYF

d_call: TRBD2
v_call: TRBV10-1
clone_size: -
j_call: TRBJ2-3
cdr3_nt: TGCGCCAGCAGTGACCCGACCGGGACTAGCGGCCCCAGCACAGATACGCAGTATTTT
cdr3_aa: CASSDPTGTSGPSTDTQYF

d_call: -
v_call: TRBV28
clone_size: -
j_call: TRBJ1-3
cdr3_nt: TGTGCCAGCAGTTTATCCGCCGGGAGGGGGGCTGGAAACACCATATATTTT
cdr3_aa: CASSLSAGRGAGNTIYF

d_call: TRBD2
v_call: TRBV27
clone_size: once
j_call: TRBJ2-2
cdr3_nt: TGTGCCAGCAGGCCAGCGGGAGTTGTCGGGGAGCTGTTTTTT
cdr3_aa: CASRPAGVVGELFF

d_call: -
v_call: TRBV11-2
clone_size: once
j_call: TRBJ2-7
cdr3_nt: TGTGCCAGCAGCCTAGGAGTCTACGAGCAGTACTTC
cdr3_aa: CASSLGVYEQYF

d_call: TRBD1
v_call: TRBV6-1
clone_size: -
j_call: TRBJ1-1
cdr3_nt: TGTGCCAGCAGCGATACAGGGGAAACTGAAGCTTTCTTT
cdr3_aa: CASSDTGETEAFF

d_call: -
v_call: TRBV12-5
clone_size: once
j_call: TRBJ1-5
cdr3_nt: TGTGCTAGTGGTTTGGTACTTGGATATAGCAATCAGCCCCAGCATTTT
cdr3_aa: CASGLVLGYSNQPQHF

d_call: -
v_call: TRBV11-3
clone_size: -
j_call: TRBJ2-2
cdr3_nt: TGTGCCAGCAGCTTTAGATCGGGCGGGGAGCTGTTTTTT
cdr3_aa: CASSFRSGGELFF

d_call: -
v_call: TRBV30
clone_size: -
j_call: TRBJ1-2
cdr3_nt: TGTGCCTGGACCTCCGTGGGATCCGGCTATGGCTACACCTTC
cdr3_aa: CAWTSVGSGYGYTF

d_call: TRBD1
v_call: TRBV18
clone_size: -
j_call: TRBJ2-6
cdr3_nt: TGTGCCAGCTCACCAAATACAGGGGTCCGGTCTGGGGCCAACGTCCTGACTTTC
cdr3_aa: CASSPNTGVRSGANVLTF

d_call: -
v_call: TRBV7-8
clone_size: few
j_call: TRBJ2-7
cdr3_nt: TGTGCCAGCAGCTTGGACAGTCAGAGCTCCTACGAGCAGTACTTC
cdr3_aa: CASSLDSQSSYEQYF

d_call: -
v_call: TRBV27
clone_size: few
j_call: TRBJ2-6
cdr3_nt: TGTGCCAGCAGTCGAGGCGGGGCCAACGTCCTGACTTTC
cdr3_aa: CASSRGGANVLTF

d_call: -
v_call: TRBV30
clone_size: -
j_call: TRBJ1-1
cdr3_nt: TGTGCCTGGAGCGATGATAGGACGGCTTTCTTT
cdr3_aa: CAWSDDRTAFF

d_call: -
v_call: TRBV9
clone_size: -
j_call: TRBJ2-1
cdr3_nt: TGTGCCAGCAGCTTACCAGGGCTAAACGATGAGCAGTTCTTC
cdr3_aa: CASSLPGLNDEQFF

d_call: -
v_call: TRBV11-2
clone_size: -
j_call: TRBJ1-5
cdr3_nt: TGTGCCAGCAGCCTATTAGGCGGACAGAGCAATCAGCCCCAGCATTTT
cdr3_aa: CASSLLGGQSNQPQHF

d_call: TRBD2
v_call: TRBV7-2
clone_size: -
j_call: TRBJ2-1
cdr3_nt: TGTGCCAGCAGCTTAGGGGTACTAGCGGACCGCTACAATGAGCAGTTCTTC
cdr3_aa: CASSLGVLADRYNEQFF

d_call: -
v_call: TRBV6-4
clone_size: -
j_call: TRBJ2-3
cdr3_nt: TGTGCCAGCAGCCTACAGGGTGGCACAGATACGCAGTATTTT
cdr3_aa: CASSLQGGTDTQYF

d_call: TRBD2
v_call: TRBV7-9
clone_size: -
j_call: TRBJ2-1
cdr3_nt: TGTGCCAGCAGCTCGTCCGGGACTAACTACAATGAGCAGTTCTTC
cdr3_aa: CASSSSGTNYNEQFF

d_call: TRBD2
v_call: TRBV20-1
clone_size: -
j_call: TRBJ2-7
cdr3_nt: TGCAGTGCTAGGAGGGACTATGAGCAGCACTTC
cdr3_aa: CSARRDYEQHF

d_call: TRBD1
v_call: TRBV9
clone_size: once
j_call: TRBJ1-1
cdr3_nt: TGTGCCAGCAGCGTAAGGGGGCCCACTGAAGCTTTCTTT
cdr3_aa: CASSVRGPTEAFF

d_call: TRBD1
v_call: TRBV14
clone_size: few
j_call: TRBJ1-6
cdr3_nt: TGTGCCAGCAGCCTGGGAGACAGGGTTAATTCACCCCTCCACTTT
cdr3_aa: CASSLGDRVNSPLHF

d_call: -
v_call: TRBV15
clone_size: -
j_call: TRBJ2-1
cdr3_nt: TGTGCCACCAGCAGCAGGGGACGAGGCAATGAGCAGTTCTTC
cdr3_aa: CATSSRGRGNEQFF

d_call: TRBD2
v_call: TRBV9
clone_size: -
j_call: TRBJ2-7
cdr3_nt: TGTGCCAGCAGCCCTCGGTGGCTAGCGGGACTCCACGAGCAGTACTTC
cdr3_aa: CASSPRWLAGLHEQYF

d_call: -
v_call: TRBV5-5
clone_size: -
j_call: TRBJ1-2
cdr3_nt: TGTGCCAGCAACTCCTCGCCGAGGCAGCGCCTGAAGATCTCCTATGGCTACACCTTC
cdr3_aa: CASNSSPRQRLKISYGYTF

d_call: TRBD1
v_call: TRBV6-6
clone_size: -
j_call: TRBJ1-1
cdr3_nt: TGTGCCAGCAGTTACTCCGGGACAGGGGGAACTGAAGCTTTCTTT
cdr3_aa: CASSYSGTGGTEAFF

d_call: -
v_call: TRBV18
clone_size: -
j_call: TRBJ1-1
cdr3_nt: TGTGCCAGCTCACCACGAGCAGGGGTCACTGAAGCTTTCTTT
cdr3_aa: CASSPRAGVTEAFF

d_call: TRBD2
v_call: TRBV2
clone_size: once
j_call: TRBJ2-2
cdr3_nt: TGTGCCAGCAGTGAATCGTCCCTAGCGGGAGCCAACACCGGGGAGCTGTTTTTT
cdr3_aa: CASSESSLAGANTGELFF

d_call: -
v_call: TRBV30
clone_size: -
j_call: TRBJ1-2
cdr3_nt: TGTGCCTCGAACAGGGAGCTTAAGGGCTACACCTTC
cdr3_aa: CASNRELKGYTF

d_call: TRBD2
v_call: TRBV11-1
clone_size: -
j_call: TRBJ2-7
cdr3_nt: TGTGCCAGCGGCCCCAGGGGACTAGGGGCGTACGAGCAGTACTTC
cdr3_aa: CASGPRGLGAYEQYF

d_call: -
v_call: TRBV4-1
clone_size: once
j_call: TRBJ1-2
cdr3_nt: TGCGCCAGCAGCCATGCCACAGGGATCAACTATGGCTACACCTTC
cdr3_aa: CASSHATGINYGYTF

d_call: -
v_call: TRBV2
clone_size: -
j_call: TRBJ2-6
cdr3_nt: TGTGCCAGCAGTGAAGTAAGCTCTGGGGCCAACGTCCTGACTTTC
cdr3_aa: CASSEVSSGANVLTF

d_call: -
v_call: TRBV6-1
clone_size: -
j_call: TRBJ1-2
cdr3_nt: TGTGCCAGCAGGACAGCGCCTTATGGCTACACCTTC
cdr3_aa: CASRTAPYGYTF

d_call: TRBD1
v_call: TRBV5-1
clone_size: -
j_call: TRBJ2-7
cdr3_nt: TGCGCCAGCAGCTTTGGTGGGACAGGGTCCTACGAGCAGTACTTC
cdr3_aa: CASSFGGTGSYEQYF

d_call: -
v_call: TRBV7-9
clone_size: -
j_call: TRBJ1-6
cdr3_nt: TGTGCCAGCAGCTTATCGGATGGCTCCTATAATTCACCCCTCCACTTT
cdr3_aa: CASSLSDGSYNSPLHF

d_call: -
v_call: TRBV28
clone_size: once
j_call: TRBJ1-2
cdr3_nt: TGTGCCAGCACCCAGGGCAGGGGCTACACCTTC
cdr3_aa: CASTQGRGYTF

d_call: -
v_call: TRBV7-2
clone_size: once
j_call: TRBJ2-7
cdr3_nt: TGTGCCAGCAGCGCAGGTCCATCCTACGAGCAGTACTTC
cdr3_aa: CASSAGPSYEQYF